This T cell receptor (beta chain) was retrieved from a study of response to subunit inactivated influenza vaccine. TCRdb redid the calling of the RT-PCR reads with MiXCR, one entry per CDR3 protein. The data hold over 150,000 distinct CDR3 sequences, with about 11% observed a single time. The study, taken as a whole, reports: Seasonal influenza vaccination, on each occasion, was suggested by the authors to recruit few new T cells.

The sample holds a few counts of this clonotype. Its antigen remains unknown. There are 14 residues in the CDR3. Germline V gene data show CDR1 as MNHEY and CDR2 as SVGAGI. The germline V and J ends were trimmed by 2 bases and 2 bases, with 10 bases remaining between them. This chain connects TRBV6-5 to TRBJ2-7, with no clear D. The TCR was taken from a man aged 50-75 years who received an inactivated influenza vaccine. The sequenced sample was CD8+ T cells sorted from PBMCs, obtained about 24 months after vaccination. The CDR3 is CASSYNALAYEQYF. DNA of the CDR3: TGTGCCAGCAGTTACAACGCCCTAGCCTACGAGCAGTACTTC.